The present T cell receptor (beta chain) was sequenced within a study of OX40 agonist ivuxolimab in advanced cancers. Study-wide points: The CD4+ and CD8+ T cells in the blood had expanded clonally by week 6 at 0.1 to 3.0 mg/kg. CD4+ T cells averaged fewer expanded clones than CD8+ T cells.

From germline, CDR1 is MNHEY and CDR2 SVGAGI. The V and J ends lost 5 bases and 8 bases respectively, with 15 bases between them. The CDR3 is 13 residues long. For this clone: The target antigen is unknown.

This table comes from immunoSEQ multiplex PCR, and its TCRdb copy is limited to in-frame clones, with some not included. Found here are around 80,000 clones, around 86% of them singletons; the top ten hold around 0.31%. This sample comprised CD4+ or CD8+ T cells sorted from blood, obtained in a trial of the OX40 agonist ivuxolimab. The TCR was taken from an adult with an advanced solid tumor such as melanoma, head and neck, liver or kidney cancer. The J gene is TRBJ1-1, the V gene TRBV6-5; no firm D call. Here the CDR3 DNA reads TGTGCCAGCAGTCCGGACGGGTCTAACGAAGCTTTCTTT. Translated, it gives CASSPDGSNEAFF.